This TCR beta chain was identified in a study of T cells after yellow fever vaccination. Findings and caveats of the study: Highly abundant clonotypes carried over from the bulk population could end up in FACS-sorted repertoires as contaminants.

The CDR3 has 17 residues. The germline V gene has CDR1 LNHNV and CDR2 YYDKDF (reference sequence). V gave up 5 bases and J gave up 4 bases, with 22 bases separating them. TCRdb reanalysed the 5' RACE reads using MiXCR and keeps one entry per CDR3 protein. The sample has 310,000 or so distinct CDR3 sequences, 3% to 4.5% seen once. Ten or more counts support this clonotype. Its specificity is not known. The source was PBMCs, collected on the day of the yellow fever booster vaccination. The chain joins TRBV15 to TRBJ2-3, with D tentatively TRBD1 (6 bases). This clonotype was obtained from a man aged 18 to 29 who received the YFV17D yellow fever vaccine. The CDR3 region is CATSPRRTTQGPDTQYF. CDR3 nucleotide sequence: TGTGCCACCAGCCCCCGTCGGACAACACAGGGCCCAGATACGCAGTATTTT.